Shown below are 9 T cell receptor beta chains from a single sample sequenced in a study of T cells in Graves' hyperthyroidism and ophthalmopathy. Amplified regions were TCR beta CDR3 sequences from RNA transcripts. The HTBI primer set was used in a first-round RT-PCR of the TCR CDR3. MiXCR, applied by TCRdb to the multiplex PCR reads, yields one record per CDR3 protein. The repertoire holds 560,000 or so distinct CDR3 sequences, with nearly 20% as singletons. Sequencing input: blood. These TCRs come from a man aged 35 to 55 with Graves' ophthalmopathy.

As DNA, the CDR3 is TGTGCCAGCAGCTTGGGAGGGAGTGGAACCTACGAGCAGTACTTC. It encodes CASSLGGSGTYEQYF. V and J are TRBV7-9 and TRBJ2-7; TRBD2 aligns across 7 bases. This CDR3 spans 15 amino acids. The germline V gene has CDR1 SEHNR and CDR2 FQNEAQ (reference sequence). Trimming cost V 3 bases and J 2 bases; bases outside gene matches: 7.

The chain joins TRBV10-3 to TRBJ2-5, with a tentative D call TRBD2 (6 bases). Trimming took off 0 bases at V and 4 bases at J, with 15 bases between the two ends. This CDR3 is built from 16 residues. CDR1 is ENHRY, CDR2 SYGVKD, per germline. CDR3 nucleotide sequence: TGTGCCATCAGTGAGTCGTGGCAGGGAGGTAGAGAGACCCAGTACTTC. The encoded protein is CAISESWQGGRETQYF.

This clonotype was counted only a few times. The rearrangement joins TRBV19 to TRBJ1-2; D might be TRBD1 (5 bases). Germline-derived CDR1 and CDR2 are LNHDA and SQIVND (reference sequence). V was trimmed by 8 bases and J by 2 bases, leaving 15 bases between them. This CDR3 has 14 amino acids. The CDR3 DNA sequence: TGTGCCAGTGGGAGGCCAGGGTCCAACTATGGCTACACCTTC. Its protein product is CASGRPGSNYGYTF.

This clonotype came up many times. J is TRBJ1-1 and V is TRBV29-1; no clear D. Germline CDR1 is SQVTM and CDR2 is ANQGSEA. This CDR3 has 13 residues. Between the trimmed V and J ends, which lost 4 bases and 2 bases, there was a span of 11 bases. The CDR3 DNA is TGCAGCGTTGGCCGTGGGCTTAACACTGAAGCTTTCTTT. Its translation: CSVGRGLNTEAFF.

Written as DNA, the CDR3 is TGTGCCAGCAGAGGGGTGGGGCTGGCGGTCGGTGGCTACACCTTC. It specifies CASRGVGLAVGGYTF. The chain carries TRBV28 and TRBJ1-2; weak D call: TRBD1 (5 bases). The V end lost 6 bases, the J end lost 7 bases, and 21 bases lay between the germline ends. The CDR3 sequence is 15 residues long. CDR1 is MDHEN and CDR2 is SYDVKM in the germline V gene.

This clonotype was picked up a small number of times. This rearrangement joins TRBV15 to TRBJ2-7; 9 nucleotides align to TRBD1. With 3 bases clipped from V and 9 bases from J, the junction kept 9 bases outside the gene matches. Germline values: CDR1 LNHNV, CDR2 YYDKDF (reference sequence). The CDR3 runs to 14 residues. CDR3 nucleotides: TGTGCCACCAGCAGGGACAGGGGCGCGCGCCGGCAGTACTTC. This gives the protein CATSRDRGARRQYF.

In its sample, this clonotype was seen a few times. The V call is TRBV6-4, the J call TRBJ1-2, with D hard to call. The germline V gene has CDR1 MRHNA and CDR2 SNTAGT. V gave up 7 bases and J gave up 5 bases, with 14 bases separating them. There are 13 residues in the CDR3. CDR3 protein: CASIPGAAYGYTF. As DNA, the CDR3 is TGTGCCAGCATCCCAGGCGCCGCTTATGGCTACACCTTC.

A few counts support this clonotype. V usage is TRBV6-5 and J usage is TRBJ2-2; the D gene is possibly TRBD2 (5 bases). In germline, CDR1 is MNHEY, CDR2 SVGAGI. V lost 5 bases and J 6 bases, leaving 7 bases between the germline ends. The CDR3 is 12 residues long. CDR3: CASSTRSGELFF. Written as DNA, the CDR3 is TGTGCCAGCAGTACTAGGTCCGGGGAGCTGTTTTTT.

This chain connects TRBV13 to TRBJ1-5; unclear D gene. Per germline, CDR1 PRHDT and CDR2 FYEKMQ (reference sequence). V gave up 5 bases and J gave up 5 bases, with 10 bases separating them. This CDR3 region has 13 residues. CDR3 in DNA: TGTGCCAGCAGCCGTACAAGGGATCAGCCCCAGCATTTT. Translated, it gives CASSRTRDQPQHF.